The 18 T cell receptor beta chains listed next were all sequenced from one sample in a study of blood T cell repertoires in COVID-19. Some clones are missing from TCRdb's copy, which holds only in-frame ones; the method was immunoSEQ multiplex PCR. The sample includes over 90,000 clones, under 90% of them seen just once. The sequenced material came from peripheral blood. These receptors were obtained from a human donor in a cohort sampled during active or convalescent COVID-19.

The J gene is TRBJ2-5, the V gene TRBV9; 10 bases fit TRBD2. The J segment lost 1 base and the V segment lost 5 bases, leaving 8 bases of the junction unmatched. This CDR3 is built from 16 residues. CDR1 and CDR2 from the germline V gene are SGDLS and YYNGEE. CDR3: CASSVSGGNSQETQYF. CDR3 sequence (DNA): TGTGCCAGCAGTGTTAGCGGGGGGAACTCCCAAGAGACCCAGTACTTC.

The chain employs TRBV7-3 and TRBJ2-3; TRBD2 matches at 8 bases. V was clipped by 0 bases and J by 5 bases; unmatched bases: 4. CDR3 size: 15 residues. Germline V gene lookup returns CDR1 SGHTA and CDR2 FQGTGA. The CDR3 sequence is CASSLTSGEEDTQYF. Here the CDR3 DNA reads TGTGCCAGCAGCTTAACTAGCGGGGAGGAAGATACGCAGTATTTT.

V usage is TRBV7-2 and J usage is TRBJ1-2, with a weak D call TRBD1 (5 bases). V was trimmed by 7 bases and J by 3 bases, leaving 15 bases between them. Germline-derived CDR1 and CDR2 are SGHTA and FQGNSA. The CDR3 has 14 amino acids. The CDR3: CASTPRGGDYGYTF. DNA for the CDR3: TGTGCCAGCACCCCCCGCGGGGGAGACTATGGCTACACCTTC.

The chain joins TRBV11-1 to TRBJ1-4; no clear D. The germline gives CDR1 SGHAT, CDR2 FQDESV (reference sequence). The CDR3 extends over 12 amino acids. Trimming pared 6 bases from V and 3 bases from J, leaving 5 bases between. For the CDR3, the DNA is TGTGCCAGCAGTCGAGCTAATGAAAAACTGTTTTTT. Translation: CASSRANEKLFF.

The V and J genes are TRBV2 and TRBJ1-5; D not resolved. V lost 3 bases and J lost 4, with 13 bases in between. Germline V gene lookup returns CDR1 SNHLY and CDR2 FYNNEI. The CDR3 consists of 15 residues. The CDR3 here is CASSEAGIGNQPQHF. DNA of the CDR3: TGTGCCAGCAGTGAGGCAGGCATTGGTAATCAGCCCCAGCATTTT.

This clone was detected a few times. DNA for the CDR3: TGTGCCAGCAGCCAAGCCTCGCGGGGGGGCACAGATACGCAGTATTTT. Translating it yields CASSQASRGGTDTQYF. The chain joins TRBV3-1 (or the pseudogene TRBV3-2) to TRBJ2-3, with TRBD2 matching 8 bases. Germline V gene sequence: CDR1 LGHDT, CDR2 YNNKEL (reference sequence). The CDR3 contains 16 residues. V lost 1 base and J lost 1; bases outside the gene matches: 4.

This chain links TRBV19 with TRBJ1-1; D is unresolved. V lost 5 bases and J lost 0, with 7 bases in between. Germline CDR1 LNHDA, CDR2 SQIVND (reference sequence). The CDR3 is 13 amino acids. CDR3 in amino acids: CASSPVLNTEAFF. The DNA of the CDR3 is TGTGCCAGTAGTCCGGTTCTGAACACTGAAGCTTTCTTT.

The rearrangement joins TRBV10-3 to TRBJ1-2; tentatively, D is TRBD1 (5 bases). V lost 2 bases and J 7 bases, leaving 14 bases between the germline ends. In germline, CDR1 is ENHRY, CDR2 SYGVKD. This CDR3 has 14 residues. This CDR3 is CAISETGDSGGYTF. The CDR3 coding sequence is TGTGCCATCAGTGAGACGGGGGACTCGGGTGGCTACACCTTC.

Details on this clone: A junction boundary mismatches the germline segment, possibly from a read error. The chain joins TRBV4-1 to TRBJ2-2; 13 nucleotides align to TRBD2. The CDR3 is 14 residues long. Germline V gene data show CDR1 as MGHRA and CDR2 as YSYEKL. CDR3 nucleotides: TGCGCCAGCAGCCAATTACTAGCGGGGGGGGAGCGGTTTTTT. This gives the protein CASSQLLAGGERFF.

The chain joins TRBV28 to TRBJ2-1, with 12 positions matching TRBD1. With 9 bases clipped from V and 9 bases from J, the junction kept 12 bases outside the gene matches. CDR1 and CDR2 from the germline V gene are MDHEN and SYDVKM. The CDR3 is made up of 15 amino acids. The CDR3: CASSTPGQGASEQFF. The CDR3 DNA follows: TGTGCCAGTTCCACCCCGGGACAGGGGGCCAGTGAGCAGTTCTTC.

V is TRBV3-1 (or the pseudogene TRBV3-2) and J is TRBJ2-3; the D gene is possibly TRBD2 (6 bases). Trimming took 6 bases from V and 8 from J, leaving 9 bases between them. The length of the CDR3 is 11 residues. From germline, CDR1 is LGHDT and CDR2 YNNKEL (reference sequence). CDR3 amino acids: CASRGRGTQYF. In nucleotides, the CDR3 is TGTGCCAGCAGGGGGCGGGGTACGCAGTATTTT.

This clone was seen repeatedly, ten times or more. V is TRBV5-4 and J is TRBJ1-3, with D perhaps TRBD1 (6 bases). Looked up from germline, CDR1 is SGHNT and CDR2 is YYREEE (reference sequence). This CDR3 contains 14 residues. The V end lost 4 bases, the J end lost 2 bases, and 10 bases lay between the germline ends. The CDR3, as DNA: TGTGCCAGCAGCCTGACAGGTCCTGGAAACACCATATATTTT. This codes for CASSLTGPGNTIYF. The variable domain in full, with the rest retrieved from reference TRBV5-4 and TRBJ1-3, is ETGVTQSPTHLIKTRGQQVTLRCSSQSGHNTVSWYQQALGQGPQFIFQYYREEENGRGNFPPRFSGLQFPNYSSELNVNALELDDSALYLCASSLTGPGNTIYFGEGSWLTVV.

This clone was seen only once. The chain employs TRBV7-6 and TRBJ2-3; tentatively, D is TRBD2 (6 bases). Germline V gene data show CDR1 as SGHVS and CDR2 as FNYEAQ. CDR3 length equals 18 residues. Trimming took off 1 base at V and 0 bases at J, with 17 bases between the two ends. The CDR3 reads CASSLGLGGDSSTDTQYF. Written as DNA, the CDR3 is TGTGCCAGCAGCTTAGGGCTCGGAGGGGATTCTAGCACAGATACGCAGTATTTT. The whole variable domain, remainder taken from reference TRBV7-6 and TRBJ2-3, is GAGVSQSPRYKVTKRGQDVALRCDPISGHVSLYWYRQALGQGPEFLTYFNYEAQQDKSGLPNDRFSAERPEGSISTLTIQRTEQRDSAMYRCASSLGLGGDSSTDTQYFGPGTRLTVL.

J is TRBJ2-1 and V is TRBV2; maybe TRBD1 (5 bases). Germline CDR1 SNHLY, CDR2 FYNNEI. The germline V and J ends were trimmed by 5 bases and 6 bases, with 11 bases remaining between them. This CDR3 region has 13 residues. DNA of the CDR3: TGTGCCAGCAGTACCACTGGGGCCAATGAGCAGTTCTTC. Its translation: CASSTTGANEQFF.

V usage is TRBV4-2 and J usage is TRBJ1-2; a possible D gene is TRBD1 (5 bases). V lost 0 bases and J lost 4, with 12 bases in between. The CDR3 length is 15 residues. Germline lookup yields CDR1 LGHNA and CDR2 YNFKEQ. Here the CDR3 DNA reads TGTGCCAGCAGCCAAGATTGGGAGGGGAGCTATGGCTACACCTTC. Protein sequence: CASSQDWEGSYGYTF.

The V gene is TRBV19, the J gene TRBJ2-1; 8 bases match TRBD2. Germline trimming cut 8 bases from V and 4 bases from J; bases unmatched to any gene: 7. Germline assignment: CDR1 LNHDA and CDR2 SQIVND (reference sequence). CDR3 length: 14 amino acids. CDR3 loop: CASSRGGGYNEQFF. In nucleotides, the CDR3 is TGTGCCAGTTCCAGAGGCGGGGGGTACAATGAGCAGTTCTTC.

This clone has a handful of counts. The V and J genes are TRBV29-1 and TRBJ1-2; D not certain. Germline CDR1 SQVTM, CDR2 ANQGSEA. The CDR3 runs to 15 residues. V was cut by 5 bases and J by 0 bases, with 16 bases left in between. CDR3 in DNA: TGCAGCGTTCAGAGAGGAAATTCAGCTAACTATGGCTACACCTTC. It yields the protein CSVQRGNSANYGYTF.

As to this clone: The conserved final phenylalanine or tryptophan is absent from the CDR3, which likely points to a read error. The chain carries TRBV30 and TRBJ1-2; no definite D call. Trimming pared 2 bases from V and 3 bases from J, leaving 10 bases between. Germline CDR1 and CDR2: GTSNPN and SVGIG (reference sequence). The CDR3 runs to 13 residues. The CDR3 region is CAWSKVVDYGYTL. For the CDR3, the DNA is TGTGCCTGGAGTAAGGTGGTAGACTATGGCTACACCCTC.